This T cell receptor (beta chain) was found in a study of blood T cells in healthy people across ages. Every sample gave at least 6 micrograms of total RNA when it was extracted. Germline CDR1 MNHNY, CDR2 SVGAGI (reference sequence). This CDR3 is built from 12 residues. Through a sample-barcoded 5' primer and a J-beta primer mix, a second PCR was run for about 6 to 11 cycles. TCRdb reanalysed the 5' RACE reads using MiXCR and keeps one entry per CDR3 protein. The table lists hundreds of thousands of distinct CDR3 sequences, about 30% of them singletons, with around 14% in the top ten. Whole-study findings and limits: It was held that diversity estimates obtained from one million T cells represented underestimates.

In the case of this clonotype: As yet, its antigen is unknown. One junction end does not reproduce the germline sequence, and a read error may be involved.

Sequenced input: blood. The origin of this receptor is a woman older than 75 in good health. This chain uses TRBV6-6 with TRBJ1-1; D is possibly TRBD1 (5 bases). In DNA form, the CDR3 reads TGTACCAGCAGAGGGAGGGGCACTGAAGCTTTCTTT. Translated: CTSRGRGTEAFF.